Shown below are 3 T cell receptor beta chains from a single sample sequenced in a study of shared clonotypes between healthy human individuals. Some clones are missing from TCRdb's copy, which holds only in-frame ones; the method was immunoSEQ multiplex PCR. The sample gives some 2.1 million clones, roughly 95% of which show up once; roughly 0.13% is in the top ten. The sample comprised naive CD4+ T cells sorted from blood. Subset noted: CD45RA+ positively selected. The receptors shown here come from a man between 18 and 35 years old in good health.

The chain employs TRBV5-1 and TRBJ2-7, with D unresolved. The V and J ends lost 1 base and 0 bases respectively, with 11 bases between them. The CDR3 extends over 15 amino acids. Germline V lookup: CDR1 SGHRS, CDR2 YFSETQ. DNA for the CDR3: TGCGCCAGCAGCTTGAGGGCAGCAAGCTCCTACGAGCAGTACTTC. Translated, it gives CASSLRAASSYEQYF.

This clone was counted once. The chain has TRBV7-8 and TRBJ2-7; unclear D gene. Germline CDR1 SGHVS, CDR2 FQNEAQ. V gave up 5 bases and J gave up 5 bases, with 13 bases separating them. The CDR3 extends over 13 amino acids. In nucleotides, the CDR3 is TGTGCCAGCAGCCCCCTGGGTGCCAACGAGCAGTACTTC. Its translation: CASSPLGANEQYF.

The V call is TRBV18, the J call TRBJ1-1; 7 bases fit TRBD1. Trimming at V came to 0 bases and at J to 4 bases, leaving 5 bases not matched to a gene. The CDR3 has 15 residues. The germline V gene encodes CDR1 KGHSH and CDR2 LQKENI. CDR3 in amino acids: CASSPPTGEATEAFF. Written as DNA, the CDR3 is TGTGCCAGCTCACCACCTACAGGGGAGGCCACTGAAGCTTTCTTT. The whole variable domain, filled in from reference TRBV18 and TRBJ1-1, reads NAGVMQNPRHLVRRRGQEARLRCSPMKGHSHVYWYRQLPEEGLKFMVYLQKENIIDESGMPKERFSAEFPKEGPSILRIQQVVRGDSAAYFCASSPPTGEATEAFFGQGTRLTVV.